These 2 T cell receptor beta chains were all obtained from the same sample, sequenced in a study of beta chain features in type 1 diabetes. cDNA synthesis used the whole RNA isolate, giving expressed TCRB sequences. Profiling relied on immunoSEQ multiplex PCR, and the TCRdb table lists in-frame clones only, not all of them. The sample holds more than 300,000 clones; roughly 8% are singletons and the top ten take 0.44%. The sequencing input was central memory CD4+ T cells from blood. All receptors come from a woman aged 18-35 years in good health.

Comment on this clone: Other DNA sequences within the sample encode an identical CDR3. The CDR3 spells CASSLGTFTDTQYF. CDR3 DNA: TGCGCCAGCAGCCTTGGGACCTTCACAGATACGCAGTATTTT. The gene calls are TRBV5-1 and TRBJ2-3; D possibly matches TRBD1 or TRBD2 (5 bases each). This CDR3 is 14 amino acids long. V gave up 4 bases and J gave up 2 bases, with 11 bases separating them. In germline, CDR1 is SGHRS, CDR2 YFSETQ.

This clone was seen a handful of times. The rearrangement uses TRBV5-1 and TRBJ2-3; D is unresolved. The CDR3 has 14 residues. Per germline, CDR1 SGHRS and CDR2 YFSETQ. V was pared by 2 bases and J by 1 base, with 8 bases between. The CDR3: CASSFSDRTDTQYF. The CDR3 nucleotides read TGCGCCAGCAGCTTCTCGGACCGCACAGATACGCAGTATTTT.